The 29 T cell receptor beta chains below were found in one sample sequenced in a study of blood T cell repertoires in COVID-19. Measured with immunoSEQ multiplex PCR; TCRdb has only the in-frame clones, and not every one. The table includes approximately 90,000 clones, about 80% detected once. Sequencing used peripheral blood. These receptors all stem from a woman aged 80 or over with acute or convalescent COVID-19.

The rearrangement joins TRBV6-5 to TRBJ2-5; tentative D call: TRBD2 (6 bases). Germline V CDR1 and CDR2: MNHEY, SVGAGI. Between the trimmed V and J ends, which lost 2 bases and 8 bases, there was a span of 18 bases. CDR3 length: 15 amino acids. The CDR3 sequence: CASSYNRDSLETQYF. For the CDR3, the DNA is TGTGCCAGCAGTTACAACCGGGACTCCCTCGAAACCCAGTACTTC.

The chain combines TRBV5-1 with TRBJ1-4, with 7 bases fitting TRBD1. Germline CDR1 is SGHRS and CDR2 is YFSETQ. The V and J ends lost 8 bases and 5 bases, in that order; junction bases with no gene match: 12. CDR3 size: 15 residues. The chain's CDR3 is CASSYGGQMNEKLFF. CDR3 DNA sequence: TGCGCCAGTTCCTATGGGGGACAGATGAATGAAAAACTGTTTTTT.

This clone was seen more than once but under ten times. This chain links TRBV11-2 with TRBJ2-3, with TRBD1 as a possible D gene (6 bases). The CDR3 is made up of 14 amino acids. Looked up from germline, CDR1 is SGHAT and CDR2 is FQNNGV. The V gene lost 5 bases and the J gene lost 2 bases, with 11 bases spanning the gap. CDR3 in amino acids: CASSPGDHTDTQYF. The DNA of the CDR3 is TGTGCCAGCAGCCCAGGGGACCACACAGATACGCAGTATTTT.

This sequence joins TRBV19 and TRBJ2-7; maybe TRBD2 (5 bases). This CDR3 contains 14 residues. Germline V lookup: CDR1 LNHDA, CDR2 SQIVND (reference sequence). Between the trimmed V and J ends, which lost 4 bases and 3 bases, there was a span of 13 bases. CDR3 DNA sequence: TGTGCCAGTAGTACCCGGGGAGACCACTACGAGCAGTACTTC. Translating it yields CASSTRGDHYEQYF. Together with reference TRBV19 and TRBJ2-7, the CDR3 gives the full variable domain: DGGITQSPKYLFRKEGQNVTLSCEQNLNHDAMYWYRQDPGQGLRLIYYSQIVNDFQKGDIAEGYSVSREKKESFPLTVTSAQKNPTAFYLCASSTRGDHYEQYFGPGTRLTVT.

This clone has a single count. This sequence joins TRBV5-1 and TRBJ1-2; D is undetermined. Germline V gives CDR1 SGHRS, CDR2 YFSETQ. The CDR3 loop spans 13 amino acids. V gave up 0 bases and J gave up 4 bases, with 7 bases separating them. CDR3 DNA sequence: TGCGCCAGCAGCTTGGACGTAGTCTATGGCTACACCTTC. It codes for CASSLDVVYGYTF.

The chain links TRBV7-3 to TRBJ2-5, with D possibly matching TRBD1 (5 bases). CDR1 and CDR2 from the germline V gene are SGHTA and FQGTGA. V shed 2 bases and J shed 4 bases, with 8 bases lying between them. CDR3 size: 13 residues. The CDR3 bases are TGTGCCAGCAGCTTAGACAGTCGAGAGACCCAGTACTTC. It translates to CASSLDSRETQYF. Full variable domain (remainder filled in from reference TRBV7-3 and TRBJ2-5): GAGVSQTPSNKVTEKGKYVELRCDPISGHTALYWYRQSLGQGPEFLIYFQGTGAADDSGLPNDRFFAVRPEGSVSTLKIQRTERGDSAVYLCASSLDSRETQYFGPGTRLLVL.

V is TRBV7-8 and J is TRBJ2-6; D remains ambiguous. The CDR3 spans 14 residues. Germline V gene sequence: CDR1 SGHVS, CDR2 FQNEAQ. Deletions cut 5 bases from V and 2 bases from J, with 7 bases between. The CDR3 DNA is TGTGCCAGCAGCCTCCTTGCTGGGGCCAACGTCCTGACTTTC. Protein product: CASSLLAGANVLTF.

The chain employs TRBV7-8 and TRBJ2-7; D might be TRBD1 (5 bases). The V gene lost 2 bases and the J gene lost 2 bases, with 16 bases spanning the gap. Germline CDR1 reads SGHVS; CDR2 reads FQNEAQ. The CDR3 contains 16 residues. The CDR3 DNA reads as TGTGCCAGCAGCTTAAACCATCCCAGGGTTACCTACGAGCAGTACTTC. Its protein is CASSLNHPRVTYEQYF.

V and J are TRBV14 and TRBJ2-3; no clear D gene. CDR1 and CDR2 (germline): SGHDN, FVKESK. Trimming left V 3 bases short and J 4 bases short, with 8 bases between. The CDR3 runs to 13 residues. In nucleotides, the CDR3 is TGTGCCAGCAGCCAGCCTATTGCAGATACGCAGTATTTT. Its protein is CASSQPIADTQYF.

The CDR3 nucleotides are TGCGCCAGCAGTGAATTGGGGCGCACCACCGGGGAGCTGTTTTTT. This sequence encodes CASSELGRTTGELFF. This rearrangement joins TRBV10-1 to TRBJ2-2, with D tentatively TRBD1 (5 bases). Germline V CDR1 and CDR2: WNHNN, SYGVQD (reference sequence). The ends were cut back, 3 bases at V and 4 bases at J, with 12 bases in the middle. This CDR3 comprises 15 residues.

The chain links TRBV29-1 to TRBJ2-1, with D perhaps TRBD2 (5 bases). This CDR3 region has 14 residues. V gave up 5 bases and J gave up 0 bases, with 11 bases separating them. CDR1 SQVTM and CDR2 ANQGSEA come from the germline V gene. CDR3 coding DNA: TGCAGCGTTCGGGAAGACCCCTCCTACAATGAGCAGTTCTTC. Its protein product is CSVREDPSYNEQFF.

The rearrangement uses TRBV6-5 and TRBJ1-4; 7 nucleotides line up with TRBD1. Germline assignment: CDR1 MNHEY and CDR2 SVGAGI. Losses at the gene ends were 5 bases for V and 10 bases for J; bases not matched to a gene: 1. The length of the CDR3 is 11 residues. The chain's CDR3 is CASSRQGKLFF. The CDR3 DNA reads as TGTGCCAGCAGTAGACAGGGAAAACTGTTTTTT.

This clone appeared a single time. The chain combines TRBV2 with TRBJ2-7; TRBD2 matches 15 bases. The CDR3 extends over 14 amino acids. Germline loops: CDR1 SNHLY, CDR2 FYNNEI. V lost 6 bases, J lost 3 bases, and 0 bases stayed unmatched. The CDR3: CASRGLAGGYEQYF. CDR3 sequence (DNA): TGTGCCAGCAGGGGACTAGCGGGAGGCTACGAGCAGTACTTC.

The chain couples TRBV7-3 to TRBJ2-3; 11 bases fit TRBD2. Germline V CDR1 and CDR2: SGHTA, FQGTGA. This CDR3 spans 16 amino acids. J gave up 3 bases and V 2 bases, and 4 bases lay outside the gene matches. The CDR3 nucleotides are TGTGCCAGCAGCTTAGGATCTAGCGGGGGGACAGATACGCAGTATTTT. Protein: CASSLGSSGGTDTQYF.

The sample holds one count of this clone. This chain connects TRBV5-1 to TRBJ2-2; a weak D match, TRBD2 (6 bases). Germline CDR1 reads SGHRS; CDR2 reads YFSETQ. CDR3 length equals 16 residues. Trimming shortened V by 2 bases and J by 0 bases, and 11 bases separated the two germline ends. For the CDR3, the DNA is TGCGCCAGCAGCTTACTCGGGACTCCGAACACCGGGGAGCTGTTTTTT. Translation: CASSLLGTPNTGELFF.

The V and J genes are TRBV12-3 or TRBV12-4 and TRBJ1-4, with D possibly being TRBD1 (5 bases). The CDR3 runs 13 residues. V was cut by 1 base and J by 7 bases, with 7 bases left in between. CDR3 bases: TGTGCCAGCAGTTTAGGCCAGGGTGAAAAACTGTTTTTT. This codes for CASSLGQGEKLFF.

DNA of the CDR3: TGTGCCAGTAGTTCGATTACAAGGCGGGATGAAAAACTGTTTTTT. This sequence encodes CASSSITRRDEKLFF. The rearrangement links TRBV19 to TRBJ1-4; D remains ambiguous. Germline V lookup: CDR1 LNHDA, CDR2 SQIVND (reference sequence). With 5 bases removed from V and 6 bases from J, the gap between germline ends came to 16 bases. The CDR3 is 15 amino acids.

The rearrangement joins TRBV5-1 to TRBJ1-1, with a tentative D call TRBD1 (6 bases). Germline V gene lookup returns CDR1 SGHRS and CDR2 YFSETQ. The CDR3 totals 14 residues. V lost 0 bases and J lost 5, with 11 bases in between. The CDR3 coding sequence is TGCGCCAGCAGCTTGGTGCCAGGGGAAACTGAAGCTTTCTTT. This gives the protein CASSLVPGETEAFF. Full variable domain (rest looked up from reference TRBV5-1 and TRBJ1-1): KAGVTQTPRYLIKTRGQQVTLSCSPISGHRSVSWYQQTPGQGLQFLFEYFSETQRNKGNFPGRFSGRQFSNSRSEMNVSTLELGDSALYLCASSLVPGETEAFFGQGTRLTVV.

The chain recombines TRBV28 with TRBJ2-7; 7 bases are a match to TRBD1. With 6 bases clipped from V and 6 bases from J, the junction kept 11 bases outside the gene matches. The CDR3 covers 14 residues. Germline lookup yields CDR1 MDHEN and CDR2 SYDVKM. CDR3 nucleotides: TGTGCCAGCAGGCTTACAGGGGCCGTCTTCGAGCAGTACTTC. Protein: CASRLTGAVFEQYF. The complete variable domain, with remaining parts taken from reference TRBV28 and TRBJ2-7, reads DVKVTQSSRYLVKRTGEKVFLECVQDMDHENMFWYRQDPGLGLRLIYFSYDVKMKEKGDIPEGYSVSREKKERFSLILESASTNQTSMYLCASRLTGAVFEQYFGPGTRLTVT.

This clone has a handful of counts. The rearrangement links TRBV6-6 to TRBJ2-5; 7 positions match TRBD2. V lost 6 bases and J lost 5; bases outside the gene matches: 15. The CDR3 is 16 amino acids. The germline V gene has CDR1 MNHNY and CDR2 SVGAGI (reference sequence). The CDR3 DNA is TGTGCCAGCAGCCCCCTAACAGGACTAGGGGTTGAGACCCAGTACTTC. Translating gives CASSPLTGLGVETQYF.

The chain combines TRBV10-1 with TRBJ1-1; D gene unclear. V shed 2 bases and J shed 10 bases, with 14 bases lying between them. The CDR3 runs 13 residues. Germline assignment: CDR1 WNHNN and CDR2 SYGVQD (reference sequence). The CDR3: CASSERGSTGAFF. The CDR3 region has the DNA TGCGCCAGCAGTGAGAGAGGATCAACGGGAGCTTTCTTT.

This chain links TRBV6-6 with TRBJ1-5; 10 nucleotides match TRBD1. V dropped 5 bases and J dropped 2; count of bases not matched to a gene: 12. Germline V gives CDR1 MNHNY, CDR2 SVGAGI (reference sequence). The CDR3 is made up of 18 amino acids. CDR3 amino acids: CASSPRGQGRMGNQPQHF. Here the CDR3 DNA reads TGTGCCAGCAGTCCCAGGGGACAGGGGCGGATGGGCAATCAGCCCCAGCATTTT.

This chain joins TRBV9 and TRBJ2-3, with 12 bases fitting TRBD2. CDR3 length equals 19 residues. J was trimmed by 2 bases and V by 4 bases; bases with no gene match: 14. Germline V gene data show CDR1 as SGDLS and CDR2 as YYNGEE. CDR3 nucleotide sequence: TGTGCCAGCAGCACCTCAGATACGACTAGCGGGGGCCCCACAGATACGCAGTATTTT. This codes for CASSTSDTTSGGPTDTQYF. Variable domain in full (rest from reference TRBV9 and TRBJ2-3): DSGVTQTPKHLITATGQRVTLRCSPRSGDLSVYWYQQSLDQGLQFLIQYYNGEERAKGNILERFSAQQFPDLHSELNLSSLELGDSALYFCASSTSDTTSGGPTDTQYFGPGTRLTVL.

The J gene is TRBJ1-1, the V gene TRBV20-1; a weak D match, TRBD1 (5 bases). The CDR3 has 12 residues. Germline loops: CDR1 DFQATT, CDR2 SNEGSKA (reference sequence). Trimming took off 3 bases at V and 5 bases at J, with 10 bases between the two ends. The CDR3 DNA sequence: TGCAGTGCTAGTCGGGGGGGAACTGAAGCTTTCTTT. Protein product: CSASRGGTEAFF.

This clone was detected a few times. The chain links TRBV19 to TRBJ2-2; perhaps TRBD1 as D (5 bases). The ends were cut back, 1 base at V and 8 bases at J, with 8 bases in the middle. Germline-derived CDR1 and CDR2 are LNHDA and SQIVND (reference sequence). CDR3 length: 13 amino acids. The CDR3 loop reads CASSIVQGGELFF. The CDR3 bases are TGTGCCAGTAGTATAGTTCAGGGTGGGGAGCTGTTTTTT.

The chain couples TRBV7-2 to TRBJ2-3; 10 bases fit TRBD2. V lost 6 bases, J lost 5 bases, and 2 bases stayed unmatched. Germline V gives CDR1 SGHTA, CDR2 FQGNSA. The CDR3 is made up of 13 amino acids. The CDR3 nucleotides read TGTGCCAGCAGGCTAGCGGGAGAAGATACGCAGTATTTT. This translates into CASRLAGEDTQYF.

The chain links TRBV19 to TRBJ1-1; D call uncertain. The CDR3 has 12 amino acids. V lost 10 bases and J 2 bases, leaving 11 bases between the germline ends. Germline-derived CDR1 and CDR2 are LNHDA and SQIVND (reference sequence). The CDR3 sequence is CATRRQNTEAFF. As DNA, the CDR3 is TGTGCCACCCGCAGGCAAAACACTGAAGCTTTCTTT.

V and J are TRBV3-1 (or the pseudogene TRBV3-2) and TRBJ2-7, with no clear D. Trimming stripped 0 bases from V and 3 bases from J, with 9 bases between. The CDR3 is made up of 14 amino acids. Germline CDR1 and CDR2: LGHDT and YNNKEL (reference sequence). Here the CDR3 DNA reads TGTGCCAGCAGCCAAGATCTGTACAGCTACGAGCAGTACTTC. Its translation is CASSQDLYSYEQYF.

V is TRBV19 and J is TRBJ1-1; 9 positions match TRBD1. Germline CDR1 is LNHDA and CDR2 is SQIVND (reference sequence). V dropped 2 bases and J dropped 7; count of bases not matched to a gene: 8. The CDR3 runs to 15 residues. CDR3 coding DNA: TGTGCCAGTAGTATATTACAGGGGGCCGGGGGTGAAGCTTTCTTT. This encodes CASSILQGAGGEAFF.